The sample holds a few counts of the clone carrying this TCR beta chain. Its antigen remains unidentified. Time point of the sample: persistent/refractory GD, antithyroid drugs over 5 years with positive TRAb. PBMC RNA was the source of the TCR library. These data belong to a study of regulatory T cells in long-lasting Graves disease. Findings and caveats of the study: TCR diversity in persistent Graves' patients was below that of newly diagnosed ones.

Arm-PCR of CDR3 regions and iRepertoire HTBI primers were used to build TCR beta libraries. One entry per CDR3 protein results from TCRdb running MiXCR on the multiplex PCR reads. The repertoire holds 600,000 to 850,000 distinct CDR3 sequences, approximately 29% seen once, with around 40% in the top ten. CDR1 is SNHLY and CDR2 is FYNNEI in the germline V gene. The CDR3 is 20 amino acids. Trimming removed 10 bases at V and 3 bases at J, with 33 bases between. The chain recombines TRBV2 with TRBJ1-4; D is undetermined. Sequenced here: peripheral blood mononuclear cells (PBMCs), sampled when the disease was refractory, from a patient treated with antithyroid drugs. This receptor was identified in a female donor with Graves disease. The CDR3 sequence: CATSGPLVMYPGFANEKLFF. The DNA of the CDR3 is TGTGCCACCTCCGGGCCCCTTGTGATGTATCCGGGTTTTGCTAATGAAAAACTGTTTTTT.